The next 12 T cell receptor beta chains were all read from a single sample in a study of blood T cell repertoires in COVID-19. This table comes from immunoSEQ multiplex PCR, and its TCRdb copy is limited to in-frame clones, with some not included. The table records about 270,000 clones, about nine tenths of them present only once. The specimen sequenced was peripheral blood. The receptors were gathered from a man in his forties with active or convalescent COVID-19.

The chain is built from TRBV5-1 and TRBJ2-5, with a possible D match to TRBD2 (5 bases). Germline V lookup: CDR1 SGHRS, CDR2 YFSETQ. The CDR3 length is 16 residues. V shed 7 bases and J shed 4 bases, with 23 bases lying between them. The CDR3 reads CASRTSLSLGLETQYF. CDR3 nucleotide sequence: TGCGCCAGCCGAACTAGTTTATCGCTAGGTTTAGAGACCCAGTACTTC.

The gene calls are TRBV5-1 and TRBJ1-5, with D maybe TRBD1 (5 bases). Germline V lookup: CDR1 SGHRS, CDR2 YFSETQ. The ends were cut back, 0 bases at V and 4 bases at J, with 8 bases in the middle. The CDR3 length is 14 residues. CDR3 sequence: CASSLGQKNQPQHF. The DNA for the CDR3 is TGCGCCAGCAGCTTGGGACAGAAAAATCAGCCCCAGCATTTT.

The chain links TRBV9 to TRBJ2-7; 9 bases align to TRBD2. This CDR3 has 16 residues. The V gene end was trimmed by 0 bases and the J gene end by 2 bases; junction bases not matched to a gene: 6. The germline gives CDR1 SGDLS, CDR2 YYNGEE. The CDR3 spells CASSVGLSGGTYEQYF. The CDR3 DNA reads TGTGCCAGCAGCGTAGGTCTCAGCGGGGGGACCTACGAGCAGTACTTC.

The table lists this clone with a count of one. The chain is built from TRBV28 and TRBJ2-3, with 7 bases matching TRBD1. Trimming took 3 bases from V and 0 from J; bases not matched to a gene: 6. Germline values: CDR1 MDHEN, CDR2 SYDVKM. The CDR3 has 16 residues. Here the CDR3 reads CASSFEQGVSTDTQYF. The CDR3 DNA sequence: TGTGCCAGCAGTTTCGAGCAGGGGGTAAGCACAGATACGCAGTATTTT.

This sequence joins TRBV5-5 and TRBJ1-2, with unresolved D. V lost 1 base, J lost 8 bases, and 12 bases lay in between. There are 13 residues in the CDR3. CDR1 is SGHKS and CDR2 is YYEKEE in the germline V gene (reference sequence). CDR3 DNA sequence: TGTGCCAGCAGCTTGTTAACCGAGAAGGGCTACACCTTC. The encoded protein is CASSLLTEKGYTF.

This chain connects TRBV9 to TRBJ1-4; TRBD1 is a possible D gene (5 bases). V was shortened by 4 bases and J by 10 bases, with 11 bases between the two germline ends. The CDR3 sequence is 12 residues long. Per germline, CDR1 SGDLS and CDR2 YYNGEE. CDR3 protein: CASSPEGVKLFF. CDR3 sequence (DNA): TGTGCCAGCAGCCCCGAAGGGGTAAAACTGTTTTTT.

This clone was detected only once. Other nucleotide sequences in the sample specify the same CDR3. This chain connects TRBV2 to TRBJ1-4; D might be TRBD1 (5 bases). Germline V gene lookup returns CDR1 SNHLY and CDR2 FYNNEI. CDR3 length: 12 residues. V dropped 5 bases and J dropped 8 bases, with 9 bases sitting between them. Here the CDR3 reads CASSSRGEKLFF. CDR3 nucleotides: TGTGCCAGCAGTTCCCGGGGGGAAAAACTGTTTTTT.

This chain uses TRBV19 with TRBJ2-7, with 12 bases lining up with TRBD2. This CDR3 spans 14 amino acids. With 5 bases clipped from V and 2 bases from J, the junction kept 1 base outside the gene matches. Germline-derived CDR1 and CDR2 are LNHDA and SQIVND (reference sequence). CDR3 loop: CASSSSGGAYEQYF. The CDR3 coding sequence is TGTGCCAGTAGTTCTAGCGGGGGGGCCTACGAGCAGTACTTC.

CDR3 sequence: CASSQARDTDRPQHF. The CDR3 nucleotides read TGCGCCAGCAGCCAAGCCCGGGACACCGATCGGCCCCAGCATTTT. V gene TRBV4-1 combines with J gene TRBJ1-5; a weak D match, TRBD1 (6 bases). With 1 base removed from V and 9 bases from J, the gap between germline ends came to 16 bases. The CDR3 is made up of 15 amino acids. Germline loops: CDR1 MGHRA, CDR2 YSYEKL.

The V gene is TRBV5-1, the J gene TRBJ1-3; the D is unclear. Germline V gives CDR1 SGHRS, CDR2 YFSETQ. The CDR3 is 16 residues long. Trimming pared 0 bases from V and 0 bases from J, leaving 10 bases between. CDR3 loop: CASSLGAPSSGNTIYF. CDR3 coding DNA: TGCGCCAGCAGCTTGGGGGCCCCATCCTCTGGAAACACCATATATTTT.

This chain connects TRBV4-1 to TRBJ1-1; D unclear. There are 13 residues in the CDR3. The V end lost 2 bases, the J end lost 4 bases, and 8 bases lay between the germline ends. Germline CDR1 is MGHRA and CDR2 is YSYEKL. The CDR3, as DNA: TGCGCCAGCAGCCAACATGCAGGCACTGAAGCTTTCTTT. Translated, it gives CASSQHAGTEAFF.

This chain uses TRBV30 with TRBJ1-2; TRBD1 matches 9 bases. Germline V CDR1 and CDR2: GTSNPN, SVGIG (reference sequence). The junction had 11 bases not matched to a gene; V was cut back by 3 bases and J by 12 bases. CDR3 length: 13 amino acids. CDR3 DNA sequence: TGTGCCTGGAGAACAGGGGGCCAAGCTCTGGACACCTTC. Protein: CAWRTGGQALDTF.